The text below deals with one T cell receptor beta chain. What it binds is unknown. This entry belongs to a study of tumor-infiltrating lymphocytes in primary liver carcinoma. Background on the study: Patients were both men and women, whose ages ran from 30 to 69 years. Study-wide results and caveats: Significantly greater top-250-clone fractions characterized tumors relative to blood (p = 0.039). Tumor-adjacent and tumor-blood pairs displayed less overlap than did pairs of tumor regions.

Production of TCR beta cDNA used approximately 0.55 ug total RNA together with a constant-region primer. Library construction for TCR beta comprised three nested multiplex PCR rounds performed with slightly modified ARM-PCR. Both of the initial two PCR rounds ran for roughly 11 cycles and employed TRBV1-TRBV30 forward primers alongside a C-beta reverse primer. Each CDR3 protein is one row after TCRdb ran MiXCR on the multiplex PCR reads. Of over 250,000 distinct CDR3 sequences listed, around three fifths were seen once; the top ten hold about 15%. Unsorted whole blood yielded blood RNA, and germline DNA was extracted as well. Among the patients, all had chronic HBV infection and none had been treated. The CDR3 has 18 amino acids. Germline values: CDR1 MNHNY, CDR2 SVGAGI (reference sequence). The junction had 17 bases not matched to a gene; V was cut back by 6 bases and J by 5 bases.

This chain connects TRBV6-6 to TRBJ2-5; TRBD1 agrees at 11 bases. Sequencing was performed on peripheral blood. The clonotype comes from a woman in her 30s with primary liver carcinoma and hepatitis B virus infection. The CDR3: CASSWTGGDHEVFETQYF. In DNA form, the CDR3 reads TGTGCCAGCAGCTGGACAGGGGGCGACCACGAGGTGTTCGAGACCCAGTACTTC.